The T cell receptor beta chain described here comes from a study of T-cell reconstitution after alpha-beta-depleted transplantation in children. Findings and limits, study-wide: Reports say that about two months after transplant, the alpha-beta T cells came out of several hundred graft clones that had expanded. Diversity of TCRbeta at day 60 was high in some patients, arising from surviving recipient T cells and thymic progenitors. From newly produced T cells came most of the T-cell counts and diversity one year after transplant.

A note on this clonotype: Antigen specificity is unknown.

Construction of the TCRbeta library involved unique molecular identifiers. TCRdb processed the PCR reads anew with MiXCR; each CDR3 protein has one entry. The sample lists about 1,000,000 distinct CDR3 sequences, roughly 29% occurring once. The sample here was PBMCs, mostly from graft donor cells, taken 360 days after TCRalphabeta/CD19-depleted stem cell transplant. The sequence came from a boy in the first two years of life who had a stem cell transplant for SCID, so the T cells may come from the graft donor.

CDR3 amino acids: CASSPSHRLDMRETQYF. In nucleotides, the CDR3 is TGTGCCAGCAGCCCTTCGCACCGACTAGATATGAGGGAGACCCAGTACTTC. The chain couples TRBV5-6 to TRBJ2-5; maybe TRBD2 (6 bases). The CDR3 totals 17 residues. Deletions cut 4 bases from V and 5 bases from J, with 24 bases between. Per the germline V gene, CDR1 is SGHDT and CDR2 is YYEEEE.